This entry lists 27 T cell receptor beta chains sequenced from one sample in a study of tumor-infiltrating lymphocytes in primary liver carcinoma. A primer matching the constant region was used to make TCR beta cDNA from around 550 ng of total RNA. Nested multiplex PCR, run for three rounds with slightly modified ARM-PCR, yielded TCR beta libraries. Rounds one and two of PCR, each of 9 to 11 cycles, were primed with TRBV1-TRBV30 forward primers and a C-beta reverse primer. From the multiplex PCR reads, TCRdb called clonotypes with MiXCR, one entry per CDR3 protein. Found here are about 50,000 distinct CDR3 sequences, 70% to 80% of them singletons; the top ten hold approximately 25%. Scientists recovered RNA and DNA together from around 20-30 mg of unsorted bulk tissue. Input material: liver tumor tissue from sampling region 5. Subset reported: tumor region T5, tumor centre. These receptor sequences come from a man between 35 and 55 years old with primary liver carcinoma and hepatitis B virus infection.

This clonotype was picked up many times. The J gene is TRBJ2-5, the V gene TRBV12-3 or TRBV12-4; 7 nucleotides match TRBD1. This CDR3 is 13 amino acids long. Germline trimming cut 6 bases from V and 5 bases from J; bases unmatched to any gene: 6. CDR3 protein: CASSMTGTETQYF. CDR3 bases: TGTGCCAGCAGCATGACAGGGACGGAGACCCAGTACTTC.

This clonotype was detected many times. This chain links TRBV7-2 with TRBJ2-3; no clear D. The germline V and J ends were trimmed by 6 bases and 5 bases, with 9 bases remaining between them. CDR1 and CDR2 from the germline V gene are SGHTA and FQGNSA. The CDR3 totals 12 residues. CDR3 nucleotides: TGTGCCAGCAGGTCCATGCAAGATACGCAGTATTTT. It yields the protein CASRSMQDTQYF.

This clonotype has ten or more counts. As the CDR3 is not closed by the conserved phenylalanine or tryptophan, this likely results from a read error. The V gene is TRBV29-1, the J gene TRBJ2-5; a possible D gene is TRBD1 (5 bases). Trimming removed 6 bases at V and 4 bases at J, with 9 bases between. Germline CDR1 is SQVTM and CDR2 is ANQGSEA. The CDR3 runs 11 residues. CDR3 in DNA: TGCAGCGTGGGGCCGATAGAGACCCAGTACTGC. Protein: CSVGPIETQYC.

As DNA, the CDR3 is TGTGCCAGCAGCCTGCTGTCACTGCCGGGCATTGAAGCTTTCTTT. It codes for CASSLLSLPGIEAFF. The chain employs TRBV5-5 and TRBJ1-1, with D uncertain. The CDR3 has 15 amino acids. Germline CDR1 reads SGHKS; CDR2 reads YYEKEE (reference sequence). The V gene lost 4 bases and the J gene lost 7 bases, with 20 bases spanning the gap.

As for this clonotype: One junction end disagrees with the germline gene, perhaps due to a read error. J is TRBJ2-2 and V is TRBV6-2 or TRBV6-3; 7 bases align to TRBD2. The CDR3 consists of 18 residues. Germline lookup yields CDR1 MNHEY and CDR2 SVGEGT. The CDR3 loop reads CASKDIWIRLANTRELFF. DNA for the CDR3: TGTGCCAGCAAAGACATATGGATTCGACTAGCCAACACCAGGGAGCTGTTTTTT.

Notes on this clonotype: One end of the junction does not line up with germline, which may come from a read error. The chain uses TRBV11-2 and TRBJ2-4; no clear D. CDR3 length: 15 amino acids. Per germline, CDR1 SGHAT and CDR2 FQNNGV. The CDR3: CAGTTSAIAKNIQYF. The DNA for the CDR3 is TGCGCCGGCACCACTTCGGCGATAGCCAAAAACATTCAGTACTTC.

This chain's CDR3 is CSVEKSQRDRDYGYTF. The CDR3 nucleotides read TGCAGCGTTGAAAAGAGTCAGAGGGACAGGGACTATGGCTACACCTTC. The chain recombines TRBV29-1 with TRBJ1-2; 9 positions agree with TRBD1. CDR1 and CDR2 from the germline V gene are SQVTM and ANQGSEA. Trimming removed 2 bases from V and 3 bases from J; junction bases left unmatched: 10. This CDR3 region has 16 residues.

The rearrangement links TRBV6-5 to TRBJ2-3; D not resolved. Germline values: CDR1 MNHEY, CDR2 SVGAGI. This CDR3 is built from 14 residues. V was cut by 10 bases and J by 1 base, with 15 bases left in between. The chain's CDR3 is CAISLAGGTDTQYF. Here the CDR3 DNA reads TGTGCCATTAGTTTGGCCGGAGGCACAGATACGCAGTATTTT.

In regard to this clonotype: A read error may account for a junction end that differs from germline. The chain uses TRBV29-1 and TRBJ2-5; perhaps D is TRBD1 or TRBD2 (5 bases each). CDR1 is SQVTM, CDR2 ANQGSEA, per germline. CDR3 length equals 14 residues. The CDR3 DNA sequence: TGCAGCTGCCACGTCGGGGTGGGGCAAGGGACCCAGTACTTC. It translates to CSCHVGVGQGTQYF.

The V call is TRBV4-1, the J call TRBJ2-1; D unresolved. The CDR3 extends over 15 amino acids. The germline V gene encodes CDR1 MGHRA and CDR2 YSYEKL. Trimming took off 7 bases at V and 14 bases at J, with 27 bases between the two ends. The CDR3 loop is CASTQDGISYNDKFF. In nucleotides, the CDR3 is TGCGCCAGCACTCAAGATGGAATATCCTACAATGATAAGTTCTTC.

Remarks on this clonotype: At one end, the junction sequence differs from germline, possibly due to a read error. CDR3 in amino acids: CAGSRRLVSPPHF. The DNA for the CDR3 is TGTGCCGGCAGCCGGAGACTGGTTTCACCCCCCCACTTT. The chain links TRBV11-1 to TRBJ1-6; D is ambiguous. Germline values: CDR1 SGHAT, CDR2 FQDESV (reference sequence). The CDR3 extends over 13 amino acids.

This clonotype was observed a single time. One junction end disagrees with the germline gene, perhaps due to a read error. V usage is TRBV10-2 and J usage is TRBJ1-5; unclear D gene. This CDR3 contains 13 residues. In germline, CDR1 is WSHSY, CDR2 SAAADI. In DNA form, the CDR3 reads TGCGTCAGCACGGCAGAATTCAATCAGCCCCAGCATTTT. Protein product: CVSTAEFNQPQHF.

This clonotype was found many times. The chain is built from TRBV5-1 and TRBJ2-7; 7 nucleotides agree with TRBD1. In germline, CDR1 is SGHRS, CDR2 YFSETQ. The CDR3 length is 14 residues. V lost 0 bases, J lost 6 bases, and 6 bases stayed unmatched. CDR3 nucleotide sequence: TGCGCCAGCAGCTTGGCAGGGGGTGAATCCGAGCAGTACTTC. The encoded protein is CASSLAGGESEQYF.

This clonotype was counted at least ten times. This chain links TRBV28 with TRBJ1-2; TRBD1 matches 9 bases. Looked up from germline, CDR1 is MDHEN and CDR2 is SYDVKM. Trimming took 6 bases from V and 6 from J; bases not matched to a gene: 8. The CDR3 is 14 residues long. The chain's CDR3 is CASSYTGGVNGYTF. CDR3 DNA: TGTGCCAGCAGCTATACAGGGGGCGTTAATGGCTACACCTTC.

Regarding this clonotype: The CDR3 ends on some other residue instead of the conserved phenylalanine or tryptophan, so this is likely a read error. This rearrangement joins TRBV28 to TRBJ2-4; unclear D gene. CDR3 length: 15 residues. Germline-derived CDR1 and CDR2 are MDHEN and SYDVKM. The chain's CDR3 is CTSIPPVLARNIQYL. As DNA, the CDR3 is TGTACCAGCATCCCTCCCGTGTTGGCCAGAAACATTCAGTACTTA.

On this clonotype itself: A junction boundary mismatches the germline segment, possibly from a read error. This sequence joins TRBV4-3 and TRBJ2-2, with 8 bases identical to TRBD2. The CDR3 extends over 18 amino acids. Germline V CDR1 and CDR2: LGHNA, YSLEER. The CDR3: CVTSQTTSGHTNTGELLF. The CDR3 nucleotides are TGCGTCACCAGCCAAACCACTAGCGGACATACGAACACCGGGGAGCTGCTTTTT.

With respect to this clonotype: The junction and the germline gene differ at one end; a read error may be behind it. J is TRBJ2-3 and V is TRBV5-1; perhaps D is TRBD1 or TRBD2 (5 bases each). The CDR3 has 13 residues. CDR1 and CDR2 from the germline V gene are SGHRS and YFSETQ. CDR3 sequence reads: CASNPWDGDKQYF. CDR3 nucleotides: TGCGCGAGCAACCCCTGGGACGGAGATAAGCAGTATTTT.

A word on this clonotype: One end of the junction does not line up with germline, which may come from a read error. The chain is built from TRBV7-9 and TRBJ2-3; 8 nucleotides agree with TRBD1. The J call may be in error: the DNA end matches TRBJ1-5 better. Germline V CDR1 and CDR2: SEHNR, FQNEAQ (reference sequence). CDR3 length: 15 residues. The CDR3 here is CVSSSDRDRADTQHF. The CDR3 DNA sequence: TGTGTCAGCAGCTCGGACAGGGACCGGGCAGATACGCAGCATTTT.

This clonotype has at least ten counts. The chain employs TRBV5-1 and TRBJ2-1; D is possibly TRBD1 or TRBD2 (5 bases each). V lost 0 bases to trimming and J lost 9 bases, with 16 bases between them. The CDR3 runs 15 residues. Germline assignment: CDR1 SGHRS and CDR2 YFSETQ. DNA for the CDR3: TGCGCCAGCAGCTTGGCTTTTTTAGGGGACGCTGAGCAGTTCTTC. Translating gives CASSLAFLGDAEQFF.

A note on this clonotype: Because it lacks the conserved phenylalanine or tryptophan at the end, this CDR3 is likely a read error. V gene TRBV28 combines with J gene TRBJ1-6; D gene unclear. V was trimmed by 3 bases and J by 1 base, leaving 13 bases between them. Germline V gene lookup returns CDR1 MDHEN and CDR2 SYDVKM. The CDR3 loop spans 17 amino acids. The CDR3 here is CASSFDRILSYNSPLHS. CDR3 bases: TGTGCCAGCAGTTTTGATAGGATATTGTCCTATAATTCACCCCTCCACTCT.

Turning to this clonotype: This CDR3 is missing its conserved last phenylalanine or tryptophan, likely due to a read error. This rearrangement joins TRBV11-2 to TRBJ2-5; weak D call: TRBD2 (5 bases). There are 15 residues in the CDR3. V lost 5 bases to trimming and J lost 4 bases, with 17 bases between them. Germline loops: CDR1 SGHAT, CDR2 FQNNGV. The CDR3 region is CASSPVRLAPETQYI. DNA for the CDR3: TGTGCCAGCAGCCCCGTCAGGCTAGCCCCAGAGACCCAGTACATC.

Many counts were recorded for this clonotype. V usage is TRBV18 and J usage is TRBJ2-3; D gene uncertain. This CDR3 comprises 14 residues. Per germline, CDR1 KGHSH and CDR2 LQKENI. V gave up 4 bases and J gave up 1 base, with 9 bases separating them. The CDR3 sequence: CASSQLQGTDTQYF. The CDR3 region has the DNA TGTGCCAGCTCACAGCTACAAGGCACAGATACGCAGTATTTT.

A note on this clonotype: Because the CDR3 is missing its conserved closing phenylalanine or tryptophan, this is likely a read error. The rearrangement links TRBV11-2 to TRBJ2-5; 9 bases are shared with TRBD1. J gave up 2 bases and V 10 bases, and 5 bases lay outside the gene matches. There are 13 residues in the CDR3. CDR1 SGHAT and CDR2 FQNNGV come from the germline V gene. The CDR3 DNA reads as TGTGCCACAGGACAGGGGCTGCAAGAGACCCAGTACATC. Protein product: CATGQGLQETQYI.

Turning to this clonotype: At one end the junction does not follow the germline gene, possibly because of a read error. The gene calls are TRBV5-1 and TRBJ2-5; possibly TRBD1 for D (5 bases). This CDR3 is built from 15 residues. Germline lookup yields CDR1 SGHRS and CDR2 YFSETQ. The CDR3 DNA reads as TGCGCCAGCAGCTTACCATGGGGCGAAGGAGAGACCCAGTATTTC. Protein: CASSLPWGEGETQYF.

This chain connects TRBV7-8 to TRBJ2-5; D gene ambiguous. V gave up 7 bases and J gave up 1 base, with 13 bases separating them. The CDR3 has 14 amino acids. From germline, CDR1 is SGHVS and CDR2 FQNEAQ. CDR3 loop: CASKQATIQETQYF. DNA of the CDR3: TGTGCCAGCAAGCAAGCGACAATCCAAGAGACCCAGTACTTC. The full variable domain, rest sourced from reference TRBV7-8 and TRBJ2-5, is GAGVSQSPRYKVAKRGQDVALRCDPISGHVSLFWYQQALGQGPEFLTYFQNEAQLDKSGLPSDRFFAERPEGSVSTLKIQRTQQEDSAVYLCASKQATIQETQYFGPGTRLLVL.

With respect to this clonotype: Sequence at one end of the junction differs from germline and may be a read error. This chain connects TRBV29-1 to TRBJ2-5; 8 positions agree with TRBD2. CDR1 and CDR2 from the germline V gene are SQVTM and ANQGSEA. CDR3 length: 15 amino acids. The CDR3 sequence is CSVRSSGTWAETQYF. The DNA of the CDR3 is TGCAGCGTTCGGAGTAGCGGGACTTGGGCAGAGACCCAGTATTTC.

As for this clonotype: The junction shows a germline mismatch at one end, possibly a read error. Here the CDR3 reads CASCLEDRGGQPQHF. In DNA, the CDR3 is TGTGCCAGCTGCTTAGAGGACAGGGGAGGTCAGCCCCAGCATTTT. The rearrangement links TRBV11-2 to TRBJ1-5, with 9 bases matching TRBD1. The germline gives CDR1 SGHAT, CDR2 FQNNGV. CDR3 length: 15 residues.